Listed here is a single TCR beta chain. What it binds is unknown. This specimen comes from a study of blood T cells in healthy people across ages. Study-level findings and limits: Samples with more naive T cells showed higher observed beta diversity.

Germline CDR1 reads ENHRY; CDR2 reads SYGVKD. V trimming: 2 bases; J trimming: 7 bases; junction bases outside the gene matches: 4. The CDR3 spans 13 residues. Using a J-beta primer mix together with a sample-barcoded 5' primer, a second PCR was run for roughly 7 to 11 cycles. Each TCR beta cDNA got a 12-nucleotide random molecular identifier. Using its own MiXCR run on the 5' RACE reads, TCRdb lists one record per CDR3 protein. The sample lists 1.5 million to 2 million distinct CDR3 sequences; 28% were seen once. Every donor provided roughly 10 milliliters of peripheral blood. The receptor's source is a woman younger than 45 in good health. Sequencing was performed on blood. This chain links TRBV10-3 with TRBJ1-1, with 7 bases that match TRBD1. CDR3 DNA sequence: TGTGCCATCAGTGAGGACAGGGCTAATGAAGCTTTCTTT. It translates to CAISEDRANEAFF.